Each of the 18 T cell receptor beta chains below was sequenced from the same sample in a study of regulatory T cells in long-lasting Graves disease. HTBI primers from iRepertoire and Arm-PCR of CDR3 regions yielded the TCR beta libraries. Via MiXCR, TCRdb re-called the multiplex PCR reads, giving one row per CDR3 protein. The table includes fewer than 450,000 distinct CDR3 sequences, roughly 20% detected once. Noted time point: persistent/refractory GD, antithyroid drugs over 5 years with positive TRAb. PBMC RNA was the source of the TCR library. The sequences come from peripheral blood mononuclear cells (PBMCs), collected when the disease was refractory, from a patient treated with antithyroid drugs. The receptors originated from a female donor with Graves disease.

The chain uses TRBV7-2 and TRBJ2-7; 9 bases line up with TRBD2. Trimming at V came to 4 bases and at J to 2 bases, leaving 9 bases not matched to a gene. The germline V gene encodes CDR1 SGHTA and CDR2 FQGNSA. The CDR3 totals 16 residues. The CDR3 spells CASSYRSGSPAYEQYF. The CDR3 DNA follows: TGTGCCAGCAGCTATCGTAGCGGGAGTCCTGCCTACGAGCAGTACTTC.

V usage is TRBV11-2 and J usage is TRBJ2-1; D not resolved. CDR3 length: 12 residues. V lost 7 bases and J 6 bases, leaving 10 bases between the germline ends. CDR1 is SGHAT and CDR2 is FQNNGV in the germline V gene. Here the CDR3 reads CASTPYANEQFF. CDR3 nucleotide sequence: TGTGCCAGCACCCCGTACGCCAATGAGCAGTTCTTC.

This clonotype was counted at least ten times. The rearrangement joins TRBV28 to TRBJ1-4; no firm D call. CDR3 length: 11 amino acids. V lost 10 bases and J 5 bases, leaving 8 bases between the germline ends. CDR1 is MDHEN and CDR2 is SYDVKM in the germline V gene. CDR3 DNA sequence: TGTGCCACCCAATCGAATGAAAAACTGTTTTTT. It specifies CATQSNEKLFF.

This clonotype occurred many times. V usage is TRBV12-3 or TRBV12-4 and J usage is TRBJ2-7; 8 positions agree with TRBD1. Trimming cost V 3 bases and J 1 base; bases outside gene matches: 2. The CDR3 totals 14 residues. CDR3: CASSLRQGSYEQYF. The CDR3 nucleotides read TGTGCCAGCAGTTTGAGACAGGGGTCCTACGAGCAGTACTTC.

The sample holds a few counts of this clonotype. CDR3 sequence: CASSAGTGVNEQYF. DNA of the CDR3: TGTGCCAGCAGCGCGGGGACAGGGGTAAACGAGCAGTACTTC. The gene calls are TRBV5-5 and TRBJ2-7; 10 bases match TRBD1. The CDR3 is made up of 14 amino acids. The germline CDR1 and CDR2 sequences are SGHKS and YYEKEE (reference sequence). Trimming removed 4 bases from V and 5 bases from J; junction bases left unmatched: 6.

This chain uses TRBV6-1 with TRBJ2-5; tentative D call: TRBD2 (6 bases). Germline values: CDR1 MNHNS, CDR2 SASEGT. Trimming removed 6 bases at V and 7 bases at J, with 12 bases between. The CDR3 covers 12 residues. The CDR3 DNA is TGTGCCAGCAGGCGCCCGGGAGCGACCCAGTACTTC. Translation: CASRRPGATQYF.

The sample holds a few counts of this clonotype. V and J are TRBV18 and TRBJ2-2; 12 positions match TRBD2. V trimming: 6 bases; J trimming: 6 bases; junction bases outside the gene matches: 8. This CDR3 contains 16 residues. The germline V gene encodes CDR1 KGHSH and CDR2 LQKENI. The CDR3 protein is CASSRLAGDGPGELFF. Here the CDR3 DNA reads TGTGCCAGCTCGAGACTAGCGGGAGACGGCCCCGGGGAGCTGTTTTTT.

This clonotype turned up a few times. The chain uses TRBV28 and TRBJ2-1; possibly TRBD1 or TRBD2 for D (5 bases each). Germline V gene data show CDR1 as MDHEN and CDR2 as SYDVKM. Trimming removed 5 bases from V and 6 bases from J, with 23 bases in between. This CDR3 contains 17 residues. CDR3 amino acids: CASSIPPPGPRGNEQFF. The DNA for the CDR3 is TGTGCCAGCAGTATCCCTCCACCGGGACCAAGGGGCAATGAGCAGTTCTTC.

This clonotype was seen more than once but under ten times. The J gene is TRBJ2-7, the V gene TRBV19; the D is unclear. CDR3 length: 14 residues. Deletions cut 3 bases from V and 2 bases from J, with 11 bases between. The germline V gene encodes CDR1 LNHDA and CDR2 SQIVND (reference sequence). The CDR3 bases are TGTGCCAGTAGTATTTTGGGTAACACCTACGAGCAGTACTTC. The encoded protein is CASSILGNTYEQYF.

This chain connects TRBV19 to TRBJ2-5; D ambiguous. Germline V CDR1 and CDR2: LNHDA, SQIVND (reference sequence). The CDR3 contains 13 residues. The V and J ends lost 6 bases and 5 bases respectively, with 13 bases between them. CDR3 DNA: TGTGCCAGTAGCCCTAGGTCGGAGGAGACCCAGTACTTC. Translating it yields CASSPRSEETQYF. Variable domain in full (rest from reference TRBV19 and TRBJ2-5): DGGITQSPKYLFRKEGQNVTLSCEQNLNHDAMYWYRQDPGQGLRLIYYSQIVNDFQKGDIAEGYSVSREKKESFPLTVTSAQKNPTAFYLCASSPRSEETQYFGPGTRLLVL.

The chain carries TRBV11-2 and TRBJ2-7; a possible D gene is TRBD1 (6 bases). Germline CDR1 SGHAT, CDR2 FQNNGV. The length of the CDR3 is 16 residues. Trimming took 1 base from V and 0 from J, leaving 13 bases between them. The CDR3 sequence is CASSLGWTDDSYEQYF. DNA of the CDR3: TGTGCCAGCAGCTTAGGGTGGACAGATGACTCCTACGAGCAGTACTTC. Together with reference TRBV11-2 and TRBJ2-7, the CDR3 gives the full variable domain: EAGVAQSPRYKIIEKRQSVAFWCNPISGHATLYWYQQILGQGPKLLIQFQNNGVVDDSQLPKDRFSAERLKGVDSTLKIQPAKLEDSAVYLCASSLGWTDDSYEQYFGPGTRLTVT.

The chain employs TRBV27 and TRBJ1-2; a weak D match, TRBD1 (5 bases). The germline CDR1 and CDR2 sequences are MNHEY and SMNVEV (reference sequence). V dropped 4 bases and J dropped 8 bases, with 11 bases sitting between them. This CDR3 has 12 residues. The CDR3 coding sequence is TGTGCCAGCAGTTCCGGGGGAACCGGCTACACCTTC. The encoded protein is CASSSGGTGYTF.

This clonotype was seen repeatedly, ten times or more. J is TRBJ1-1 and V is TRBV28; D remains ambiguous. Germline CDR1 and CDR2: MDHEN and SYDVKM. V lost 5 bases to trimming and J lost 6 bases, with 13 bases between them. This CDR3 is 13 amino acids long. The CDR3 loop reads CASSVTNKAEAFF. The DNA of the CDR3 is TGTGCCAGCAGTGTGACGAACAAGGCTGAAGCTTTCTTT.

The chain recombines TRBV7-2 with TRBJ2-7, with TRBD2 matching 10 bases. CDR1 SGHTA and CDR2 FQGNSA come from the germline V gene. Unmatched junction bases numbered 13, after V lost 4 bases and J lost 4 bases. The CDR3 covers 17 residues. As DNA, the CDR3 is TGTGCCAGCAGCTCTTTATCTCCGGGACTAGCGTTGTACGAGCAGTACTTC. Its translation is CASSSLSPGLALYEQYF.

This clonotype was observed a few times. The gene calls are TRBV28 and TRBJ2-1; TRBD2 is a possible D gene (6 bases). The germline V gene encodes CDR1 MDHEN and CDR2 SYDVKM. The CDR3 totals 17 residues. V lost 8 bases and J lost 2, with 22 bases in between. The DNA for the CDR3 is TGTGCCAGCCCTCCCACCACCGGGACTGGCACCTACAATGAGCAGTTCTTC. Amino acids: CASPPTTGTGTYNEQFF.

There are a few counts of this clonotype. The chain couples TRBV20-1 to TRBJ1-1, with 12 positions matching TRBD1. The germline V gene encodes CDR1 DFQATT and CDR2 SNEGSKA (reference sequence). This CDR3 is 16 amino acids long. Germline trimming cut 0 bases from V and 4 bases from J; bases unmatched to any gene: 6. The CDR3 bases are TGCAGTGCTAGAGATAGGGACAGGGGGCTGAGCACTGAAGCTTTCTTT. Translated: CSARDRDRGLSTEAFF.

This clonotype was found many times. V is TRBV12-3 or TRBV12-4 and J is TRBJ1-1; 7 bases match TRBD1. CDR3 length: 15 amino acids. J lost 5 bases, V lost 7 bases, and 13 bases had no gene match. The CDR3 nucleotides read TGTGCCAGCAACCCAAGGAGGGGGCAAGTAACTGAAGCTTTCTTT. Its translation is CASNPRRGQVTEAFF.

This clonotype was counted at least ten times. In DNA, the CDR3 is TGTGCCAGCAGCCTAAAAGCGGGAGGGCCATTCGAGCAGTACTTC. Translated, it gives CASSLKAGGPFEQYF. The genes are TRBV27 and TRBJ2-7; 10 nucleotides line up with TRBD2. Trimming at V came to 6 bases and at J to 6 bases, leaving 11 bases not matched to a gene. Germline-derived CDR1 and CDR2 are MNHEY and SMNVEV (reference sequence). This CDR3 contains 15 residues.